This TCR beta chain was documented in a study of PD-L1 blockade in urothelial cancer (TCRdb year 2017). Describing the broader study: All patients started therapy in about 2014 and received atezolizumab 1,200 mg intravenously every 3 weeks. An exploratory multi-omic analysis was conducted of the somatic, immune and clinical correlates of response to PD-L1 blockade with atezolizumab in urothelial cancer. Pretreatment tumor samples, along with matched peripheral blood collected serially before and after atezolizumab treatment, underwent TCR sequencing. Durable clinical benefit was defined as progression-free survival longer than 6 months, and TCR features were also tested against progression-free and overall survival. In the same patients, whole exome sequencing and RNA sequencing of pretreatment tumors were performed in addition to TCR sequencing. Ten or so patients reached durable clinical benefit, while roughly 22 patients did not. An ECOG performance status of 0 or 1 was recorded for the patients, and 0 to 3 prior chemotherapy regimens had been received by the patients. Blood samples gave a median of about 130,000 T cells and approximately 81,000 unique TCRs, with a median clonality of approximately 0.078. About 85% of the roughly 29 patients were identified as males with urothelial cancer of bladder origin, and a prior smoking history was reported by 18 of 29 patients. Approximately 29 patients had pretreatment blood TCR-seq, about 25 had at least one posttreatment blood collection, and about 25 had tumor TCR-seq. Blood samples were analyzed 3 weeks after the start of treatment (second dose) and 6 weeks after the start of treatment.

V loses 10 bases of germline sequence and J loses 1 base, and the interval between the two ends is 22 bases. The cysteine opens and the phenylalanine closes a CDR3 of 16 amino acids. Just the 48-base CDR3 DNA is kept, in frame starting at base 1. CDR1 and CDR2 are read off the germline V gene as SNHLY and FYNNEI. What the time point label conveys for this sample: pretreatment peripheral blood. The cohort included 29 patients with locally advanced or metastatic urothelial carcinoma who were treated at Memorial Sloan Kettering on a trial protocol. Peripheral blood mononuclear cells were collected pretreatment and during treatment, at between 1 and 8 total time points per patient. The Qiagen DNeasy Blood extraction kit was used to purify genomic DNA from total PBMCs and from tumor samples. PBMCs were collected pretreatment and during treatment, and were isolated and stored as previously described. What the work shows at the level of the full study, not this receptor alone: At 3 weeks after the start of treatment, tumor-associated TCR clones in peripheral blood had expanded more in patients with durable benefit (n ≈ 20, p = 0.022). Because the sample size was small (n of about 27) and many of the analyses were exploratory, the results are meant to be hypothesis-generating. A pretreatment peripheral blood TCR clonality below the median was linked to improved progression-free and overall survival.

To estimate absolute template abundance from read counts, synthetic TCR analog templates were spiked into each PCR. Using the immunoSEQ assay, TCRbeta CDR3 regions were amplified from genomic DNA with bias-controlled V and J gene primers. Rearranged TCRbeta segments were sequenced at approximately 20X coverage. Processing in the source paper ran as follows. Clustering was used to correct sequencing errors, and CDR3s were annotated against IMGT to assign V, D and J genes. Downstream analyses used only productive TCRbeta rearrangements and left out out-of-frame or stop-codon sequences. To compute clonality, Shannon entropy was normalized by the log of the number of unique productive sequences and then subtracted from one. Fisher's exact test with Benjamini-Hochberg correction, using a cutoff of adjusted p below 0.01, was how clones that differed between time points or between blood and tumor were identified. TCRdb mirrors the immuneACCESS table, restricted to in-frame sequences. Some clones are absent from its copies; in checked studies, under half trace to an unresolved V gene, and the reason for the others is unknown. V and J calls and clone size are as listed in that table; D and trimming were resolved from the DNA. The table for this sample lists around 130,000 clones; approximately 84% of them were counted only once. The ten biggest clones cover 3.2% of the sample.

As for this clone: Its antigen is unknown. No much larger clone exists at a distance of one base, and base qualities are not known.

The chain links TRBV2 with TRBJ1-1; 6 matching bases give a weak D call of TRBD1. This specimen was PBMCs, taken around atezolizumab (anti-PD-L1) treatment. The source is a man aged 50 or older with urothelial cancer. CDR3 loop: CATQAGASGRNTEAFF. The DNA sequence follows: TGTGCCACCCAGGCGGGGGCGTCAGGACGGAACACTGAAGCTTTCTTT.